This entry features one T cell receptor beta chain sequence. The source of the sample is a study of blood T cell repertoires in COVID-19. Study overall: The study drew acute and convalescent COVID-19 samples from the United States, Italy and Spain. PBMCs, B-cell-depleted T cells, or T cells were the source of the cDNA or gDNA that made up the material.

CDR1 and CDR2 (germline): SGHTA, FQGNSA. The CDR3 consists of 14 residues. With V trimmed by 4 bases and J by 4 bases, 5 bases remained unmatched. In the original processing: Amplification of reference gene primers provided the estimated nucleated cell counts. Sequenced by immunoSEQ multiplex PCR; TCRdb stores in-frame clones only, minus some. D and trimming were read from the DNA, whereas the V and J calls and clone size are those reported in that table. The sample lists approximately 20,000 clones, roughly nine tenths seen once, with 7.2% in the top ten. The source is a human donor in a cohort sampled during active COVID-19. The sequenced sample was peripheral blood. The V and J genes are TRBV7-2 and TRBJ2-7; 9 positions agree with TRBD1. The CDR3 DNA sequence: TGTGCCAGCAGCTCGGACAGGGGTTCATACGAGCAGTACTTC. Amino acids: CASSSDRGSYEQYF. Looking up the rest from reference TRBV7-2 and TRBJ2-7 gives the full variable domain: GAGVSQSPSNKVTEKGKDVELRCDPISGHTALYWYRQSLGQGLEFLIYFQGNSAPDKSGLPSDRFSAERTGGSVSTLTIQRTQQEDSAVYLCASSSDRGSYEQYFGPGTRLTVT.